These T cell receptor beta chains were read from a single sample in a study of CD8+CD57+ T cells in acquired aplastic anemia. From the reads, TCRdb called clonotypes with MiXCR, one entry per CDR3 protein. The sample consists of around 230,000 distinct CDR3 sequences, 61% of them appearing once. Source material: sorted CD4+, CD8+, or CD8+CD57+ T cells (not recorded which) from PBMCs. The source of these receptors is a human donor in good health. Both conserved end residues are part of each CDR3. D genes are given only for firm matches. Size is omitted from some rows. Given values are once, few, many or a class for expanded clones.

D: TRBD1
J: TRBJ2-5
V: TRBV10-3
size: .
CDR3: CAISDLGQTQETQYF
DNA: TGTGCCATCAGTGACCTGGGACAGACCCAAGAGACCCAGTACTTC

D: .
J: TRBJ1-2
V: TRBV20-1
size: .
CDR3: CSASRGYGYTF
DNA: TGCAGTGCTAGTCGCGGCTATGGCTACACCTTC

D: TRBD1
J: TRBJ2-7
V: TRBV7-2
size: .
CDR3: CASSLPGTGTGAYEQYF
DNA: TGTGCCAGCAGCTTACCCGGGACAGGGACAGGGGCCTACGAGCAGTACTTC

D: TRBD1
J: TRBJ2-1
V: TRBV11-2
size: .
CDR3: CASSWTGGDRGYNEQFF
DNA: TGTGCCAGCAGTTGGACAGGGGGCGATAGGGGGTACAATGAGCAGTTCTTC

D: TRBD1
J: TRBJ1-6
V: TRBV19
size: .
CDR3: CASSETGDSYNSPLHF
DNA: TGTGCCAGTAGTGAGACAGGGGACTCCTATAATTCACCCCTCCACTTT

D: .
J: TRBJ2-3
V: TRBV7-8
size: .
CDR3: CASSFPTATDTQYF
DNA: TGTGCCAGCAGTTTTCCGACAGCCACAGATACGCAGTATTTT

D: TRBD1
J: TRBJ1-6
V: TRBV7-6
size: many
CDR3: CASSSLGQGINSPFHF
DNA: TGTGCCAGCAGCTCCCTGGGACAGGGAATTAATTCACCCTTCCACTTT

D: .
J: TRBJ1-1
V: TRBV29-1
size: .
CDR3: CSGSRGSEAFF
DNA: TGCAGCGGGAGCCGAGGGTCTGAAGCTTTCTTT

D: .
J: TRBJ2-7
V: TRBV19
size: .
CDR3: CASSIVSSASLSGRSGQYF
DNA: TGTGCCAGTAGTATAGTGAGCAGCGCGTCCCTGTCTGGTCGGTCGGGGCAGTACTTC

D: TRBD1
J: TRBJ2-7
V: TRBV6-4
size: .
CDR3: CASSPPGTGGETGEQYF
DNA: TGTGCCAGCAGTCCCCCCGGGACAGGGGGCGAGACTGGCGAGCAGTACTTC

D: .
J: TRBJ1-1
V: TRBV5-4
size: many
CDR3: CASSLGRLTEAFF
DNA: TGTGCCAGCAGCTTGGGGCGTCTCACTGAAGCTTTCTTT

D: TRBD1
J: TRBJ2-7
V: TRBV5-1
size: .
CDR3: CASSSPGQGAYEQYF
DNA: TGCGCCAGCAGCTCCCCGGGACAGGGAGCCTACGAGCAGTACTTC

D: .
J: TRBJ2-5
V: TRBV24-1
size: few
CDR3: CATSDPTGLGETQYF
DNA: TGTGCCACCAGTGATCCCACAGGCCTAGGGGAGACCCAGTACTTC

D: .
J: TRBJ1-2
V: TRBV12-3/TRBV12-4
size: .
CDR3: CASSLGLGNGYTF
DNA: TGTGCCAGCAGTTTAGGATTGGGAAATGGCTACACCTTC

D: .
J: TRBJ2-7
V: TRBV19
size: once
CDR3: CASSISQYRSYEQYF
DNA: TGTGCCAGTAGTATTAGTCAGTACCGTTCCTACGAGCAGTACTTC

D: .
J: TRBJ2-1
V: TRBV6-4
size: many
CDR3: CASSEEGLADEQFF
DNA: TGTGCCAGCAGTGAGGAGGGTCTAGCAGATGAGCAGTTCTTC

D: .
J: TRBJ2-2
V: TRBV9
size: few
CDR3: CASTRIDTNTGELFF
DNA: TGTGCCAGCACGAGAATAGACACAAACACCGGGGAGCTGTTTTTT

D: TRBD1
J: TRBJ2-7
V: TRBV7-9
size: many
CDR3: CASSPTMGQDAYEQYF
DNA: TGTGCCAGCAGCCCTACCATGGGACAGGATGCCTACGAGCAGTACTTC

D: TRBD2
J: TRBJ2-2
V: TRBV3-1
size: many
CDR3: CASSQVAGGWAGELFF
DNA: TGTGCCAGCAGCCAAGTCGCGGGAGGATGGGCCGGGGAGCTGTTTTTT

D: .
J: TRBJ1-2
V: TRBV6-5
size: many
CDR3: CASSGGGAEGYTF
DNA: TGTGCCAGCTCAGGAGGGGGGGCTGAGGGCTACACCTTC

D: TRBD1
J: TRBJ1-1
V: TRBV19
size: .
CDR3: CASSRQGAGNTEAFF
DNA: TGTGCCAGTAGTCGCCAGGGGGCCGGGAACACTGAAGCTTTCTTT

D: TRBD1
J: TRBJ2-7
V: TRBV6-5
size: many
CDR3: CASSISDTGAYEQYF
DNA: TGTGCCAGCAGTATCAGCGACACAGGGGCCTACGAGCAGTACTTC

D: .
J: TRBJ2-7
V: TRBV28
size: .
CDR3: CASSFSPDSSYEQYF
DNA: TGTGCCAGCAGTTTTTCCCCGGACAGCTCCTACGAGCAGTACTTC

D: TRBD1
J: TRBJ1-4
V: TRBV20-1
size: .
CDR3: CSPGQGATNEKLFF
DNA: TGCAGTCCGGGACAGGGGGCTACTAATGAAAAACTGTTTTTT

D: TRBD1
J: TRBJ2-5
V: TRBV2
size: .
CDR3: CASSRTGVEGETQYF
DNA: TGTGCCAGCAGCAGAACAGGGGTGGAAGGTGAGACCCAGTACTTC

D: .
J: TRBJ2-1
V: TRBV24-1
size: .
CDR3: CAVSGPLSYNEQFF
DNA: TGTGCCGTTAGCGGCCCCCTCTCCTACAATGAGCAGTTCTTC

D: .
J: TRBJ2-5
V: TRBV7-9
size: many
CDR3: CASSLAGRGWGETQYF
DNA: TGTGCCAGCAGCTTAGCGGGCAGGGGCTGGGGGGAGACCCAGTACTTC

D: .
J: TRBJ2-3
V: TRBV6-4
size: few
CDR3: CASSAGTRDTDTQYF
DNA: TGTGCCAGCAGTGCCGGGACTCGCGACACAGATACGCAGTATTTT

D: .
J: TRBJ2-7
V: TRBV2
size: .
CDR3: CASSVLAGAGTYEQYF
DNA: TGTGCCAGCAGTGTACTTGCGGGGGCCGGGACCTACGAGCAGTACTTC

D: .
J: TRBJ1-2
V: TRBV7-6
size: many
CDR3: CASSSGTVPDYGYTF
DNA: TGTGCCAGCAGCTCAGGAACAGTACCCGACTATGGCTACACCTTC

D: .
J: TRBJ1-5
V: TRBV20-1
size: .
CDR3: CSARFSPGNQPQHF
DNA: TGCAGTGCTAGATTTTCTCCAGGCAATCAGCCCCAGCATTTT

D: TRBD1
J: TRBJ2-7
V: TRBV5-4
size: .
CDR3: CASSPGQGKRYF
DNA: TGTGCCAGCAGCCCCGGACAGGGGAAGAGGTACTTC

D: .
J: TRBJ2-1
V: TRBV7-8
size: .
CDR3: CASVGGSLGNEQFF
DNA: TGTGCCAGCGTAGGAGGGAGTCTGGGAAATGAGCAGTTCTTC

D: .
J: TRBJ2-7
V: TRBV19
size: .
CDR3: CASSEHRDEQYF
DNA: TGTGCCAGTAGTGAACACAGGGACGAGCAGTACTTC

D: TRBD1
J: TRBJ2-5
V: TRBV15
size: .
CDR3: CATSRGRQGVRQTQYF
DNA: TGTGCCACCAGCAGGGGAAGACAGGGGGTTAGGCAGACCCAGTACTTC

D: TRBD2
J: TRBJ2-1
V: TRBV4-1
size: .
CDR3: CASSLDGTSGDEQFF
DNA: TGTGCCAGCAGCTTAGATGGGACTAGCGGGGACGAGCAGTTCTTC

D: .
J: TRBJ2-3
V: TRBV7-9
size: many
CDR3: CASSLRTPSTDTQYF
DNA: TGTGCCAGCAGCTTACGGACACCTAGCACAGATACGCAGTATTTT